This is a list of T cell receptor beta chains from one sample in a study of T cells in Graves' hyperthyroidism and ophthalmopathy. TCRdb passed the multiplex PCR reads through MiXCR, listing each CDR3 protein once. The profile shows a few hundred thousand distinct CDR3 sequences, roughly an eighth of them singletons. The source material was blood. Receptors originate from a woman younger than 35 with Graves' hyperthyroidism. Each CDR3 is given with its conserved first and last residue. D genes are given only for firm matches. Clone size is stated in some rows and not others, as once, few, many or a class when expanded.

V gene	clone size	D gene	J gene	CDR3 protein	CDR3 DNA
TRBV18	many	TRBD1	TRBJ1-2	CASSPNGQGYYGYTF	TGTGCCAGCTCACCCAACGGACAGGGTTACTATGGCTACACCTTC
TRBV20-1	-	TRBD1	TRBJ1-4	CSASPGQEEKLFF	TGCAGTGCTAGCCCGGGACAGGAGGAAAAACTGTTTTTT
TRBV11-2	many	-	TRBJ2-4	CASSPQGGEEVNIQYF	TGTGCCAGCAGCCCGCAGGGGGGGGAAGAGGTGAACATTCAGTACTTC
TRBV27	many	-	TRBJ1-3	CASSLSAGNTIYF	TGTGCCAGCAGTTTGTCTGCTGGAAACACCATATATTTT
TRBV28	many	TRBD2	TRBJ2-3	CASSFRERDPPTDTQYF	TGTGCCAGCAGTTTTAGGGAGCGGGACCCTCCTACAGATACGCAGTATTTT
TRBV5-1	many	-	TRBJ1-1	CASSLALPNTEAFF	TGCGCCAGCAGCTTGGCACTCCCGAACACTGAAGCTTTCTTT
TRBV6-2/TRBV6-3	-	TRBD2	TRBJ2-7	CATVAGGTYEQYF	TGTGCCACTGTCGCGGGGGGGACCTACGAGCAGTACTTC
TRBV5-1	few	-	TRBJ2-2	CASSLVVEMGTGELFF	TGCGCCAGCAGCTTGGTGGTGGAGATGGGCACCGGGGAGCTGTTTTTT
TRBV3-1	few	TRBD2	TRBJ2-1	CASSQPGLAEYEQFF	TGTGCCAGCAGCCAACCGGGACTAGCGGAATATGAGCAGTTCTTC
TRBV9	many	TRBD1	TRBJ2-7	CASSVAGQGREQYF	TGTGCCAGCAGCGTAGCGGGACAGGGACGCGAGCAGTACTTC
TRBV7-9	many	TRBD1	TRBJ2-1	CASSPPDRGDLDEQFF	TGTGCCAGCAGCCCCCCGGACAGGGGCGACCTTGATGAGCAGTTCTTC
TRBV20-1	many	-	TRBJ1-5	CSASDGAGEKSNQPQHF	TGCAGTGCTAGCGACGGGGCAGGGGAAAAGAGCAATCAGCCCCAGCATTTT
TRBV6-4	few	TRBD1	TRBJ1-1	CASSPYPDRGRNEAFF	TGTGCCAGCAGTCCCTATCCGGACAGGGGGCGGAATGAAGCTTTCTTT
TRBV12-3/TRBV12-4	many	TRBD2	TRBJ2-1	CASREREGAFNEQFF	TGTGCCAGCAGGGAGCGGGAGGGCGCCTTCAATGAGCAGTTCTTC
TRBV12-5	-	-	TRBJ2-1	CASGWMGRTRDYNEQFF	TGTGCTAGTGGTTGGATGGGACGGACCAGGGACTACAATGAGCAGTTCTTC
TRBV5-1	-	TRBD1	TRBJ1-2	CASSLSGTVSANYGYTF	TGCGCCAGCAGCTTGTCCGGGACAGTGAGTGCTAACTATGGCTACACCTTC
TRBV7-2	once	-	TRBJ2-5	CASSLAGVWETQYF	TGTGCCAGCAGCTTAGCGGGAGTGTGGGAGACCCAGTACTTC
TRBV19	-	-	TRBJ2-5	CASSIMGSQETQYF	TGTGCCAGTAGTATTATGGGGTCCCAAGAGACCCAGTACTTC
TRBV28	few	TRBD1	TRBJ1-5	CASRNRGANQPQHF	TGTGCCAGCAGAAACAGGGGGGCAAATCAGCCCCAGCATTTT
TRBV14	-	-	TRBJ1-1	CASSQFLSGETEAFF	TGTGCCAGCAGCCAATTCCTGTCGGGGGAAACTGAAGCTTTCTTT
TRBV28	many	TRBD2	TRBJ2-3	CASSSEREGTDTQYF	TGTGCCAGCAGTTCTGAGCGGGAGGGCACAGATACGCAGTATTTT
TRBV12-5	few	-	TRBJ1-1	CASGLVIGNTEAFF	TGTGCTAGTGGTTTGGTAATAGGGAACACTGAAGCTTTCTTT
TRBV7-2	many	-	TRBJ1-6	CASSSRDKANSPLHF	TGTGCCAGCAGCTCCCGGGACAAGGCGAATTCACCCCTCCACTTT
TRBV9	few	TRBD1	TRBJ2-7	CASSTRQGGEQYF	TGTGCCAGCAGCACACGACAGGGTGGCGAGCAGTACTTC
TRBV6-5	-	-	TRBJ2-7	CASSYTVRSEQYF	TGTGCCAGCAGTTACACCGTGAGGTCCGAGCAGTACTTC
TRBV6-2/TRBV6-3	few	TRBD1	TRBJ1-1	CASSYTRQGLDTEAFF	TGTGCCAGCAGTTACACAAGACAGGGTCTGGACACTGAAGCTTTCTTT
TRBV9	-	-	TRBJ2-7	CASSVAGQTYEQYF	TGTGCCAGCAGCGTAGCGGGACAAACCTACGAGCAGTACTTC
TRBV28	once	-	TRBJ2-7	CASSFGEQYF	TGTGCCAGCAGTTTTGGCGAGCAGTACTTC
TRBV2	many	-	TRBJ2-5	CASRRDWSTQYF	TGTGCCAGCAGGAGGGACTGGTCGACCCAGTACTTC
TRBV15	few	-	TRBJ2-5	CATRSSHYQETQYF	TGTGCCACCAGGTCTTCACATTACCAAGAGACCCAGTACTTC
TRBV20-1	-	-	TRBJ1-1	CSARIGGRGEAFF	TGCAGCGCTAGAATTGGGGGGCGGGGTGAAGCTTTCTTT
TRBV11-2	many	TRBD2	TRBJ2-1	CASSLGLAGPSNEQFF	TGTGCCAGCAGCTTAGGGTTAGCGGGGCCCAGCAATGAGCAGTTCTTC
TRBV6-2/TRBV6-3	many	-	TRBJ1-1	CASSYSISTTEAFF	TGTGCCAGCAGTTACTCGATCTCTACCACTGAAGCTTTCTTT
TRBV28	many	-	TRBJ2-2	CASSFTDNTGELFF	TGTGCCAGCAGTTTTACAGATAACACCGGGGAGCTGTTTTTT
TRBV7-9	many	-	TRBJ2-3	CASSLEGRTDTQYF	TGTGCCAGCAGCTTAGAGGGCCGGACAGATACGCAGTATTTT
TRBV10-3	many	TRBD1	TRBJ1-3	CAITPGQGAGNTIYF	TGTGCCATCACTCCAGGACAGGGGGCTGGAAACACCATATATTTT
TRBV2	many	TRBD1	TRBJ1-6	CASRVTGTDNSPLHF	TGTGCCAGCAGAGTCACCGGGACAGACAATTCACCCCTCCACTTT
TRBV5-6	-	-	TRBJ2-1	CASRGLYNEQFF	TGTGCCAGCAGGGGACTCTACAATGAGCAGTTCTTC
TRBV29-1	few	-	TRBJ2-1	CSGSSYNEQFF	TGCAGCGGAAGCTCCTACAATGAGCAGTTCTTC
TRBV7-3	many	TRBD2	TRBJ2-3	CASSLIAGDTQYF	TGTGCCAGCAGCTTAATAGCGGGAGATACGCAGTATTTT
TRBV7-2	-	TRBD1	TRBJ1-3	CASSPNRGWSGNTIYF	TGTGCCAGCAGCCCCAACAGGGGCTGGTCTGGAAACACCATATATTTT
TRBV2	many	TRBD1	TRBJ1-1	CASHPGGERLFF	TGTGCCAGTCACCCAGGGGGCGAACGGCTTTTCTTT
TRBV5-5	many	-	TRBJ2-5	CASSPRTDQETQYF	TGTGCCAGCAGCCCCAGGACAGATCAAGAGACCCAGTACTTC
TRBV11-2	few	-	TRBJ1-1	CASSLLIEGNTEAFF	TGTGCCAGCAGCTTGTTAATAGAGGGGAACACTGAAGCTTTCTTT
TRBV20-1	few	-	TRBJ2-2	CSARAGNTGELFF	TGCAGTGCTAGGGCAGGGAACACCGGGGAGCTGTTTTTT
TRBV27	few	TRBD2	TRBJ2-5	CASSRLAEQETQYF	TGTGCCAGCAGCCGACTAGCGGAGCAAGAGACCCAGTACTTC
TRBV30	many	-	TRBJ1-3	CAWSAGGGYGNTIYF	TGTGCCTGGAGTGCCGGAGGAGGGTACGGAAACACCATATATTTT